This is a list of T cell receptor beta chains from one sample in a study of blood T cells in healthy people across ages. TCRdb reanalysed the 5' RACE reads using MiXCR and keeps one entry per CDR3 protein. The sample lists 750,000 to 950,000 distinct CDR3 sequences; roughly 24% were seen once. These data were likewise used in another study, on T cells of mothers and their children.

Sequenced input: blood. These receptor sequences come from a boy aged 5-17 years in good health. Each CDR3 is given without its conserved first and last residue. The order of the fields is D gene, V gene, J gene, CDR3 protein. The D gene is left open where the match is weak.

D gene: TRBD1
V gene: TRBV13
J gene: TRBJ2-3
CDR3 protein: ASSEEDRSADTQY

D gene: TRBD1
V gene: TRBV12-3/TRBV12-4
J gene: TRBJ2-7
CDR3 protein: ASSIGTGGPDEQY

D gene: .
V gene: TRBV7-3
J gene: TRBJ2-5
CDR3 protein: ASSSQPSYETQY

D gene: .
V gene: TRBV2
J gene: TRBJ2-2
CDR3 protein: ASSEIQGGTGELF

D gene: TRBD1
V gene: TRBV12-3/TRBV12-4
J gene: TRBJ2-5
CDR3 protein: ASSPGFGTGQETQY

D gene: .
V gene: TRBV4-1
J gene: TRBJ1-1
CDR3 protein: ASSHLRGSNTEAF

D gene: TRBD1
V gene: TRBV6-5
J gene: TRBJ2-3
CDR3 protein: ASRSTDRGAQY

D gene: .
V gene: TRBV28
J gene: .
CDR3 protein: ASSPWTESYEQY

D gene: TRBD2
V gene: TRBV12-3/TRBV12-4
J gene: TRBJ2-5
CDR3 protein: ASRGTSGGLHETQY

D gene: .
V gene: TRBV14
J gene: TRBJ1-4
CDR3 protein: ASSQVARNNEKLF

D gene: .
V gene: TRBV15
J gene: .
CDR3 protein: ATSYQPRAIGETQY

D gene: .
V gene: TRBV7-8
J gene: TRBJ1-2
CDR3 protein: ASSLVPGGNYGYT

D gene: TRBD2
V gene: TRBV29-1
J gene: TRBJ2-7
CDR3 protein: SVELAGTYEQY

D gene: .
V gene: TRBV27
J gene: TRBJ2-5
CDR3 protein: ASRRPGVETQY

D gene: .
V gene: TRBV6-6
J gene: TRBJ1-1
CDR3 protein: ASSYTQFNTEAF

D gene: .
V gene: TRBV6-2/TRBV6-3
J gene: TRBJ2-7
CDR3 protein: ASRRGAAYEQY

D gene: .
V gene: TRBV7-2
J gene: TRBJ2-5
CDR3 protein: ASSLERQGIEETQY

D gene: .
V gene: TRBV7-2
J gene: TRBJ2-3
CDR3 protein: ASRDRRSTDTQY

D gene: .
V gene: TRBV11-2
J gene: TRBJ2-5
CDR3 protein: ASSLGRGRKRQETQY

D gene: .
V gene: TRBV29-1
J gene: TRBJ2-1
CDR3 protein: TRCVRVWDNEQF

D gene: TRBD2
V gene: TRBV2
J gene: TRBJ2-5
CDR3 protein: ASSDSSGRRETQY

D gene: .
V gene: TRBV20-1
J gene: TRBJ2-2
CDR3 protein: SASDGNTGELF

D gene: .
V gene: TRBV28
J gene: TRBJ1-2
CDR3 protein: ASITTGTSYGYT

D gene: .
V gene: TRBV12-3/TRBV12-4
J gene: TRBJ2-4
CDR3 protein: ASSPGQGKGHGAKNIQY

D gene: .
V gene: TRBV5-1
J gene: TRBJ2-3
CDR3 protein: ASSLRSGTSTDTQY

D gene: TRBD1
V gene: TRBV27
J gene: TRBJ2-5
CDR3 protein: ASSSEFKGQFGQETQY

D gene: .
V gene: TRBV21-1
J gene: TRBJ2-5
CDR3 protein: ASSKEVRGRETQY

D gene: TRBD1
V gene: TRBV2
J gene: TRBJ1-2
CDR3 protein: ASSAGTGGIIYGYT

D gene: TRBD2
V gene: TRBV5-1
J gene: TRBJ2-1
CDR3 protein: ASSPGLAVVNEQF

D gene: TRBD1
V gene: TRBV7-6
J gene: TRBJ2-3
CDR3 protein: ASSLVRWDRVKPSTDTQY

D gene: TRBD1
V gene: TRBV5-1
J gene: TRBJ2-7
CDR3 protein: ASRRGDRTYEQY

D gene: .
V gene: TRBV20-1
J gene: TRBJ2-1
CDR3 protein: SARLVTEQF

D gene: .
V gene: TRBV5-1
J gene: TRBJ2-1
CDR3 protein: ASSLAAFNEQF

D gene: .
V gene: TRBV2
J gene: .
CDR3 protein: ASSDWDEQY

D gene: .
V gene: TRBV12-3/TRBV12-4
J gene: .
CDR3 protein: ASQEEGGSYEQY

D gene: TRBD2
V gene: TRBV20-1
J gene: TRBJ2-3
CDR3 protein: SFSPFWASGDVDTQY

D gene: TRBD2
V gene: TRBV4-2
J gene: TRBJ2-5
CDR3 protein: ASSQGGLADLETQY

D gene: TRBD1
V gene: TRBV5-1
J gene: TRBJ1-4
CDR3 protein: ASSSTGGFSEKLF

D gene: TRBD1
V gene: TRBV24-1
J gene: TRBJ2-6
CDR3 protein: ATGTDLNVLT

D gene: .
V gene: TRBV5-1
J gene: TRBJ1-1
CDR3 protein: ASRTFDGTEAF

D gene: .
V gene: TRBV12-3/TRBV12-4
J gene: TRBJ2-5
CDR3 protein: ASSWREQETQY

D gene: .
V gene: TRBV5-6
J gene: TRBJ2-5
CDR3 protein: ASSFLVGGIQGETQY

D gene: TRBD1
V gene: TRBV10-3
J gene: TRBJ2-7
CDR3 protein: AISREDRVETQY

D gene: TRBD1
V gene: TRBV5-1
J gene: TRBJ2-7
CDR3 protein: ASSFRGQGGNEQY

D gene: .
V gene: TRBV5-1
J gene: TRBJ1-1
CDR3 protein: ASSGQGPNTEAF

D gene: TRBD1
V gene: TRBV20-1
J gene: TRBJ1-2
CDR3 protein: SARTRQGGRRGNYGYT

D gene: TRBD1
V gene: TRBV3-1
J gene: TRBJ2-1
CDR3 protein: ASSQELQGDGRYNEQF

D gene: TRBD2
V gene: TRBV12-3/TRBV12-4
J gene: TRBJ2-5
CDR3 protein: ASSFGRGTTETQY

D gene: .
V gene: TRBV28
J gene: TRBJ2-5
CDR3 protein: ASSSPSKETQY

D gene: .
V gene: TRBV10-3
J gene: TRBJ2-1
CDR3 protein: ATMDGYNEQF